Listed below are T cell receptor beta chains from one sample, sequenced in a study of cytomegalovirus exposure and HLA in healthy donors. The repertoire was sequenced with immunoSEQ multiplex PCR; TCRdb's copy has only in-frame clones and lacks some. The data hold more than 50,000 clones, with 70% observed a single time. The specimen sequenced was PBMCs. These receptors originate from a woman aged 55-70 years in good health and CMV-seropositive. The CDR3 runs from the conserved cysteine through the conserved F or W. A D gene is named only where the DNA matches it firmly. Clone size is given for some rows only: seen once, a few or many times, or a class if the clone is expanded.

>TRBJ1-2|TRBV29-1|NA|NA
TGCAGCGTTGAAGACCATAGAGTCAGGGCATCCTCTATGGATGGCTACACCTTC
CSVEDHRVRASSMDGYTF
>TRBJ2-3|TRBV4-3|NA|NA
TGCGCCAGCAGCCAAGATGGGGGGGGGCTCACAGATACGCAGTATTTT
CASSQDGGGLTDTQYF
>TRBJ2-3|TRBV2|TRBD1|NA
TGTGCCAGCAGGCGACAGGGCGTTGGCACAGATACGCAGTATTTT
CASRRQGVGTDTQYF
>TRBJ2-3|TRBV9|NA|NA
TGTGCCAGCACCCGAACCGGGACTCCTTCTCCAGATACGCAGTATTTT
CASTRTGTPSPDTQYF
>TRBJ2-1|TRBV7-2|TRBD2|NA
TGTGCCAGCAGCTTAGCGCCCCCGCCGGGAGGCTCCTACAATGAGCAGTTCTTC
CASSLAPPPGGSYNEQFF
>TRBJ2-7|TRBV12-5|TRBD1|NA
TGTGCTAGTGGTTTGGTAAACAGGGGTAGGTACGAGCAGTACTTC
CASGLVNRGRYEQYF
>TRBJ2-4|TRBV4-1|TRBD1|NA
TGCGCCAGCAGCCAAGATCGGGACAGGCACTCCCGGCGGCTAGCCAAAAACATTCAGTACTTC
CASSQDRDRHSRRLAKNIQYF
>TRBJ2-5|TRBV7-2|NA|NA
TGTGCCAGCAGCGAGGGGGATGAGACCCAGTACTTC
CASSEGDETQYF
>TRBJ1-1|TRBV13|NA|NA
TGTGCCAGCAGCTTCAGGGTTTCGATCACTGAAGCTTTCTTT
CASSFRVSITEAFF
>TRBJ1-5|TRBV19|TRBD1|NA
TGTGCCAGCTCCACCTCGCCCGGACAGGGATACGCGCCCCAGCATTTT
CASSTSPGQGYAPQHF
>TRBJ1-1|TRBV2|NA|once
TGTGCCTGCCCAGGGTGGGTAGTCACTGAAGCTTTCTTT
CACPGWVVTEAFF
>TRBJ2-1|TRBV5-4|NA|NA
TGTGCCAGCAGCTTCGGCGGGGACAGCTCCTACAATGAGCAGTTCTTC
CASSFGGDSSYNEQFF
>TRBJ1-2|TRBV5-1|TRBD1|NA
TGCGCCAGCAGCTTGGACGGACAGGGGTTAAGGGGCTACACCTTC
CASSLDGQGLRGYTF
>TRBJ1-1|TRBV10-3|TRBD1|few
TGTGCCATCAGTGATTACGGGACAGGGGACCCCAGGAACACTGAAGCTTTCTTT
CAISDYGTGDPRNTEAFF
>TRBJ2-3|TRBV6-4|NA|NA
TGTGCCAGCAGTTTTACAGGAACAAGCACAGATACGCAGTATTTT
CASSFTGTSTDTQYF
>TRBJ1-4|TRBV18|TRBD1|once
TGTGCCAGCTCCGGCGGGGACAGCGAAAAACTGTTTTTT
CASSGGDSEKLFF
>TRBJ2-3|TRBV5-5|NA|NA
TGTGCCAGCAGCGACTACGTAGGGGATACGCAGTATTTT
CASSDYVGDTQYF
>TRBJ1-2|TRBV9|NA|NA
TGTGCCAGCAGCGTAGTCGATCAGGGTAACTATGGCTACACCTTC
CASSVVDQGNYGYTF
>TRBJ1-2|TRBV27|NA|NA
TGTGCCAGCAGCTTAGGACAAGGCCTTTTGGGTGGCTACACCTTC
CASSLGQGLLGGYTF
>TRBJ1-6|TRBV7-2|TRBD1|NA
TGTGCCAGCAAATTTGACAGGGGAGCTTCACCCCTCCACTTT
CASKFDRGASPLHF
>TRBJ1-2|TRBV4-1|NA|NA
TGCGCCAGCAGCCAAGATACCGGGTACTATGGCTACACCTTC
CASSQDTGYYGYTF
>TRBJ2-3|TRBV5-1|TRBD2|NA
TGCGCCAGCAGCCTGAGCGGGGGGGTTGATACGCAGTATTTT
CASSLSGGVDTQYF
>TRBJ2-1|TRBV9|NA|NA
TGTGCCAGCAGCCAAGGGAGAGGGAGTGAGCAGTTCTTC
CASSQGRGSEQFF
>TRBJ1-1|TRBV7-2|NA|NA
TGTGCCAGCAGCTTAGCCATGAGCACTGAAGCTTTCTTT
CASSLAMSTEAFF
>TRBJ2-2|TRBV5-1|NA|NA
TGCGCCAGCAGCTTCGCAGGGTGGAACACCGGGGAGCTGTTTTTT
CASSFAGWNTGELFF
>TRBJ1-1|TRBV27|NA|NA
TGTGCCAGCAGTTTATCGTGGGGGGGTTCCACTGAAGCTTTCTTT
CASSLSWGGSTEAFF
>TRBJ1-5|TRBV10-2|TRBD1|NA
TGCGCCAGCAGTGATGAGGACAGGGATAATCAGCCCCAGCATTTT
CASSDEDRDNQPQHF
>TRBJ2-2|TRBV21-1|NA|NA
TGTGCCAGCAGCAAAGGGGACAGGGTAACCGGGGAGCTGTTTTTT
CASSKGDRVTGELFF
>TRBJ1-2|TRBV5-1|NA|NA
TGCGCCAGCAGCCTCCGGACAACCTATGGCTACACCTTC
CASSLRTTYGYTF
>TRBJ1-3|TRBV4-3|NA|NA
TGCGCCAGCAGCCAAGATGTCGTAGGAAACACCATATATTTT
CASSQDVVGNTIYF
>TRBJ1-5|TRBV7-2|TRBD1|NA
TGTGCCAGCAGCTTAGGAGTAGGGGGACAGAGCAATCAGCCCCAGCATTTT
CASSLGVGGQSNQPQHF
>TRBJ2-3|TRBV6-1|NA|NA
TGTGCCAGCAGTGAACTCCAGGGAACAGATACGCAGTATTTT
CASSELQGTDTQYF
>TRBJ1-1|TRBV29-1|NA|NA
TGCAGCGTTGAACCCAGGGCAGGAGTTGAAGCTTTCTTT
CSVEPRAGVEAFF